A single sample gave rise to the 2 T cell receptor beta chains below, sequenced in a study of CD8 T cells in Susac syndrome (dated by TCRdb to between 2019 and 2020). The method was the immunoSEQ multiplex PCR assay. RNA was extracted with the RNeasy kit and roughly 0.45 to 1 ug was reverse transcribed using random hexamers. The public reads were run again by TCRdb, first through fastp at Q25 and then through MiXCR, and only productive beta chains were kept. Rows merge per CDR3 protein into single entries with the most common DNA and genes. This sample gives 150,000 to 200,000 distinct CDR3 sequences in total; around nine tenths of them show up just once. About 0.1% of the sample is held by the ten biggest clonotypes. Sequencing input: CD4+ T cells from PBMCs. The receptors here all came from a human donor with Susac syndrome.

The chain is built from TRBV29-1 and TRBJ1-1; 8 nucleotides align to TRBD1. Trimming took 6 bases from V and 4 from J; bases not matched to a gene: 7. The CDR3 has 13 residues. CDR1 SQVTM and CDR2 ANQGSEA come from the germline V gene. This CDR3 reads CSVVRTGGTEAFF. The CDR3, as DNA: TGCAGCGTCGTACGAACAGGGGGCACTGAAGCTTTCTTT.

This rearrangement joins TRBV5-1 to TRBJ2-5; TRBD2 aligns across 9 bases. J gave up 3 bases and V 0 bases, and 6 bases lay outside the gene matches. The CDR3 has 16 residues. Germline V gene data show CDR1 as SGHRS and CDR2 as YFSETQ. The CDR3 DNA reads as TGCGCCAGCAGCTTGGGGGGACTAGCCCAGAAAGAGACCCAGTACTTC. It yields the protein CASSLGGLAQKETQYF.